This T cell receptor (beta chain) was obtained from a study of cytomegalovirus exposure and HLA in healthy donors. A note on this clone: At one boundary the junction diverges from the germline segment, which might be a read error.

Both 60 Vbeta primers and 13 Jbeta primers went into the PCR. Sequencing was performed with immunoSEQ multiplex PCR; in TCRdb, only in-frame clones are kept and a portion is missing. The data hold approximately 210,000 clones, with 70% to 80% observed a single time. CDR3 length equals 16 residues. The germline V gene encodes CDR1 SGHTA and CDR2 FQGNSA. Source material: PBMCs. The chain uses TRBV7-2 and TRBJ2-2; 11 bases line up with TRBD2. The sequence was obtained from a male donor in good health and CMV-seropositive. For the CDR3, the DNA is TGTGCCAGCAGATTAGCGGGGGGGCGAGGCACCGGGGAGCTGTTTTTT. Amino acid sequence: CASRLAGGRGTGELFF.